Each of the 18 T cell receptor beta chains below was sequenced from the same sample in a study of blood T cell repertoires in COVID-19. Only in-frame clones appear in the TCRdb table, and some are missing; sequencing was by immunoSEQ multiplex PCR. The sample has around 73,000 clones, approximately 80% seen once. The sequenced material came from peripheral blood. All receptors derive from a woman aged 60-75 years with acute or convalescent COVID-19.

The rearrangement uses TRBV6-5 and TRBJ1-1; D gene uncertain. Germline V CDR1 and CDR2: MNHEY, SVGAGI. V dropped 5 bases and J dropped 5 bases, with 12 bases sitting between them. This CDR3 is 13 amino acids long. In DNA form, the CDR3 reads TGTGCCAGCAGTCCCCACCACAGAACTGAAGCTTTCTTT. This gives the protein CASSPHHRTEAFF.

The rearrangement links TRBV19 to TRBJ1-1; 8 bases agree with TRBD1. Germline CDR1 and CDR2: LNHDA and SQIVND (reference sequence). With V trimmed by 7 bases and J by 5 bases, 15 bases remained unmatched. The CDR3 runs 16 residues. The CDR3 DNA follows: TGTGCCAGTAACGAGGCAGGGGGCGCTGGGAGAACTGAAGCTTTCTTT. It yields the protein CASNEAGGAGRTEAFF.

V gene TRBV3-1 (or the pseudogene TRBV3-2) combines with J gene TRBJ1-6, with D perhaps matching TRBD1 (5 bases). From germline, CDR1 is LGHDT and CDR2 YNNKEL (reference sequence). Trimming took off 1 base at V and 10 bases at J, with 14 bases between the two ends. There are 15 residues in the CDR3. The CDR3 DNA follows: TGTGCCAGCAGCCAAGGGGACTCTTCAGGATCACCCCTCCACTTT. It specifies CASSQGDSSGSPLHF.

J is TRBJ1-5 and V is TRBV6-1, with TRBD1 matching 7 bases. The CDR3 is 16 residues long. CDR1 is MNHNS, CDR2 SASEGT, per germline. V was pared by 4 bases and J by 0 bases, with 6 bases of the junction left unmatched. The DNA for the CDR3 is TGTGCCAGCAGTGCCCCGACAGGGCCTAGCAATCAGCCCCAGCATTTT. Amino acid sequence: CASSAPTGPSNQPQHF.

J is TRBJ2-5 and V is TRBV2; D may be TRBD2 (6 bases). CDR1 and CDR2 (germline): SNHLY, FYNNEI. The V gene lost 8 bases and the J gene lost 3 bases, with 10 bases spanning the gap. The CDR3 is 12 amino acids. CDR3 sequence: CASWRLEETQYF. The DNA of the CDR3 is TGTGCCAGCTGGAGACTAGAAGAGACCCAGTACTTC. Looking up the rest from reference TRBV2 and TRBJ2-5 gives the full variable domain: EPEVTQTPSHQVTQMGQEVILRCVPISNHLYFYWYRQILGQKVEFLVSFYNNEISEKSEIFDDQFSVERPDGSNFTLKIRSTKLEDSAMYFCASWRLEETQYFGPGTRLLVL.

This rearrangement joins TRBV29-1 to TRBJ2-1; 10 bases match TRBD1. Germline V gene sequence: CDR1 SQVTM, CDR2 ANQGSEA. The CDR3 spans 15 residues. The junction had 12 bases not matched to a gene; V was cut back by 6 bases and J by 7 bases. CDR3 protein: CSVPSGGQGNNEQFF. CDR3 in DNA: TGCAGCGTCCCAAGTGGGGGACAGGGGAATAATGAGCAGTTCTTC.

The CDR3 region has the DNA TGCAGCTCTATAACAGGGGGCGAGCAGTACTTC. Amino acid sequence: CSSITGGEQYF. The rearrangement joins TRBV29-1 to TRBJ2-7; 8 bases agree with TRBD1. Unmatched junction bases numbered 6, after V lost 8 bases and J lost 6 bases. The CDR3 is 11 amino acids. Per germline, CDR1 SQVTM and CDR2 ANQGSEA.

CDR3 loop: CSASALIDNEQFF. The DNA of the CDR3 is TGCAGTGCTAGTGCCCTCATAGACAATGAGCAGTTCTTC. This chain links TRBV20-1 with TRBJ2-1; D is unclear. This CDR3 comprises 13 residues. Trimming stripped 3 bases from V and 5 bases from J, with 11 bases between. Germline V gene sequence: CDR1 DFQATT, CDR2 SNEGSKA (reference sequence).

The chain joins TRBV30 to TRBJ1-6; 8 nucleotides line up with TRBD1. The ends lost 0 bases at V and 13 bases at J; junction bases unmatched: 8. Germline-derived CDR1 and CDR2 are GTSNPN and SVGIG (reference sequence). The CDR3 runs to 14 residues. CDR3 bases: TGTGCCTGGAGTGTATCAGGGGGCGGCGGGCCCCTCCACTTT. It yields the protein CAWSVSGGGGPLHF.

Only one count was recorded for this clone. This chain connects TRBV6-5 to TRBJ1-5; D unresolved. V shed 3 bases and J shed 5 bases, with 8 bases lying between them. Germline CDR1 MNHEY, CDR2 SVGAGI. The CDR3 contains 13 residues. The CDR3: CASSYSADQPQHF. The CDR3 coding sequence is TGTGCCAGCAGTTATTCTGCGGATCAGCCCCAGCATTTT.

The rearrangement uses TRBV5-1 and TRBJ2-3; D not resolved. Deletions cut 7 bases from V and 4 bases from J, with 7 bases between. This CDR3 comprises 11 residues. Germline V CDR1 and CDR2: SGHRS, YFSETQ. DNA for the CDR3: TGCGCCAGCCGACTGTCAGATACGCAGTATTTT. Amino acid sequence: CASRLSDTQYF.

By frequency in the sample, this clone is large. This chain connects TRBV6-1 to TRBJ1-1; a possible D gene is TRBD1 (6 bases). The V end was cut by 1 base, the J end by 4 bases, with 13 bases between. CDR1 and CDR2 from the germline V gene are MNHNS and SASEGT. This CDR3 region has 15 residues. CDR3 DNA sequence: TGTGCCAGCAGTGAAGTGGCAGGGGAGAGCACTGAAGCTTTCTTT. It specifies CASSEVAGESTEAFF.

The chain joins TRBV18 to TRBJ2-1; tentatively, D is TRBD1 (5 bases). The germline CDR1 and CDR2 sequences are KGHSH and LQKENI. Deletions cut 6 bases from V and 7 bases from J, with 13 bases between. The CDR3 is 13 residues long. CDR3 loop: CASSPPAGNEQFF. CDR3 DNA sequence: TGTGCCAGCTCCCCCCCCGCAGGGAATGAGCAGTTCTTC. Using reference TRBV18 and TRBJ2-1 for the parts outside the CDR3, the full variable domain is NAGVMQNPRHLVRRRGQEARLRCSPMKGHSHVYWYRQLPEEGLKFMVYLQKENIIDESGMPKERFSAEFPKEGPSILRIQQVVRGDSAAYFCASSPPAGNEQFFGPGTRLTVL.

The chain uses TRBV2 and TRBJ2-2; D not resolved. This CDR3 is built from 13 residues. Germline V gene sequence: CDR1 SNHLY, CDR2 FYNNEI. V was clipped by 9 bases and J by 2 bases, with 10 bases between them. CDR3 sequence: CASSFSNTGELFF. CDR3 DNA: TGTGCCAGTAGTTTTAGTAACACCGGGGAGCTGTTTTTT.

The chain couples TRBV9 to TRBJ2-2; 7 positions match TRBD2. The CDR3 is made up of 17 amino acids. With 3 bases clipped from V and 0 bases from J, the junction kept 8 bases outside the gene matches. CDR1 and CDR2 from the germline V gene are SGDLS and YYNGEE. CDR3 protein: CASSGSRENPNTGELFF. The CDR3 bases are TGTGCCAGCAGCGGCTCGCGGGAGAACCCGAACACCGGGGAGCTGTTTTTT.

The chain carries TRBV9 and TRBJ1-6, with 7 bases lining up with TRBD1. CDR3 length: 14 residues. The J segment lost 7 bases and the V segment lost 4 bases, leaving 5 bases of the junction unmatched. Germline values: CDR1 SGDLS, CDR2 YYNGEE. CDR3 DNA: TGTGCCAGCAGCTCGGGACAGTGGAATTCACCCCTCCACTTT. It specifies CASSSGQWNSPLHF.

The chain recombines TRBV19 with TRBJ2-7, with D tentatively TRBD2 (5 bases). CDR3 size: 14 residues. Trimming stripped 3 bases from V and 0 bases from J, with 9 bases between. CDR1 and CDR2 (germline): LNHDA, SQIVND (reference sequence). The CDR3: CASSIRDSSYEQYF. The CDR3 DNA sequence: TGTGCCAGTAGTATCCGGGATAGCTCCTACGAGCAGTACTTC.

This clone was seen a single time. The rearrangement links TRBV4-1 to TRBJ2-1, with D tentatively TRBD1 (6 bases). The germline V gene encodes CDR1 MGHRA and CDR2 YSYEKL. V gave up 5 bases and J gave up 10 bases, with 15 bases separating them. The CDR3 loop spans 13 amino acids. CDR3 coding DNA: TGCGCCAGCAGCTCCCAACAGGGAAGGGAGCAGTTCTTC. This encodes CASSSQQGREQFF.